Following are 22 T cell receptor beta chains from one sample sequenced in a study of T-cell memory formation after mild COVID-19. TCRdb reprocessed the 5' RACE reads with MiXCR, giving one entry per CDR3 protein. In the table there are about 610,000 distinct CDR3 sequences, approximately 15% of which are singletons. Specimen: PBMCs or a T cell subset sorted from them (not recorded which). The receptors derive from an adult woman who had mild COVID-19 (a few samples of this study predate the infection). Cell type and time point are not known.

The sample holds many counts of this clonotype. The chain joins TRBV6-6 to TRBJ2-4; 8 bases match TRBD2. Germline V lookup: CDR1 MNHNY, CDR2 SVGAGI (reference sequence). The V segment lost 6 bases and the J segment 1 base; nucleotides outside the gene matches: 5. This CDR3 is 15 amino acids long. The CDR3 is CASRRGEGAKNIQYF. The CDR3 bases are TGTGCCAGCAGGCGGGGGGAAGGGGCCAAAAACATTCAGTACTTC.

The chain uses TRBV7-9 and TRBJ1-1, with D tentatively TRBD1 (6 bases). V was cut by 5 bases and J by 7 bases, with 14 bases left in between. The germline V gene encodes CDR1 SEHNR and CDR2 FQNEAQ (reference sequence). The CDR3 has 13 amino acids. The CDR3 DNA reads TGTGCCAGCAGCCTCCCACAGGGTATTGAAGCTTTCTTT. Translating gives CASSLPQGIEAFF.

The V call is TRBV7-9, the J call TRBJ2-1, with 12 bases matching TRBD2. After removal of 2 bases from V and 8 bases from J, the junction contained 4 bases not matched to a gene. In germline, CDR1 is SEHNR, CDR2 FQNEAQ (reference sequence). The CDR3 totals 15 residues. The CDR3 DNA is TGTGCCAGCAGCTTATGGACTAGCGGGGAGGATGAGCAGTTCTTC. Encoded protein: CASSLWTSGEDEQFF. Using reference TRBV7-9 and TRBJ2-1 for the parts outside the CDR3, the full variable domain is DTGVSQNPRHKITKRGQNVTFRCDPISEHNRLYWYRQTLGQGPEFLTYFQNEAQLEKSRLLSDRFSAERPKGSFSTLEIQRTEQGDSAMYLCASSLWTSGEDEQFFGPGTRLTVL.

V usage is TRBV4-1 and J usage is TRBJ2-2; D is possibly TRBD2 (7 bases). The CDR3 has 14 amino acids. The germline gives CDR1 MGHRA, CDR2 YSYEKL. The germline V and J ends were trimmed by 4 bases and 6 bases, with 12 bases remaining between them. CDR3 coding DNA: TGCGCCAGCAGCCTAACGCGGGGGCCCGGGGAGCTGTTTTTT. It specifies CASSLTRGPGELFF.

This clonotype turned up a few times. This chain connects TRBV3-1 to TRBJ2-7, with a tentative D call TRBD2 (7 bases). The CDR3 runs to 16 residues. CDR1 and CDR2 from the germline V gene are LGHDT and YNNKEL (reference sequence). V lost 8 bases to trimming and J lost 1 base, with 21 bases between them. CDR3 bases: TGTGCCAGCGGCGCCCCAGGGGAGGGCCGATCCTACGAGCAGTACTTC. Translated: CASGAPGEGRSYEQYF.

Details on this clonotype: The junction shows a germline mismatch at one end, possibly a read error. The gene calls are TRBV11-2 and TRBJ1-5; D call uncertain. CDR3 size: 12 residues. Germline V lookup: CDR1 SGHAT, CDR2 FQNNGV. CDR3 sequence (DNA): TGTGCCAGCAGCTCCGACGATCAGCCCAAGCATTTT. Translated, it gives CASSSDDQPKHF.

The chain carries TRBV11-2 and TRBJ2-3, with D unresolved. V was cut by 1 base and J by 5 bases, with 10 bases left in between. This CDR3 has 14 amino acids. Germline CDR1 reads SGHAT; CDR2 reads FQNNGV. The CDR3 coding sequence is TGTGCCAGCAGCTTAGTGAGTTCGCGAGATACGCAGTATTTT. It is translated as CASSLVSSRDTQYF.

Only a few counts were recorded for this clonotype. The chain uses TRBV29-1 and TRBJ2-7; D is unresolved. The CDR3 sequence is 12 residues long. Trimming took 5 bases from V and 3 from J, leaving 11 bases between them. Germline V gene sequence: CDR1 SQVTM, CDR2 ANQGSEA. The CDR3 sequence is CSVRDGIYEQYF. The CDR3, as DNA: TGCAGCGTTAGAGACGGAATCTACGAGCAGTACTTC.

The rearrangement links TRBV20-1 to TRBJ2-1; TRBD2 matches at 9 bases. CDR1 and CDR2 (germline): DFQATT, SNEGSKA (reference sequence). The CDR3 runs to 14 residues. The ends lost 4 bases at V and 7 bases at J; junction bases unmatched: 8. CDR3: CSAISGRKINEQFF. CDR3 nucleotides: TGCAGTGCTATAAGCGGGAGGAAAATAAATGAGCAGTTCTTC.

The chain has TRBV5-1 and TRBJ1-2; D uncertain. Germline V gene data show CDR1 as SGHRS and CDR2 as YFSETQ. The CDR3 length is 12 residues. Trimming pared 0 bases from V and 8 bases from J, leaving 8 bases between. The CDR3 protein is CASSLEQEGYTF. The CDR3 DNA reads as TGCGCCAGCAGCTTGGAGCAAGAGGGCTACACCTTC. The full variable domain, in which reference TRBV5-1 and TRBJ1-2 provide the parts outside the CDR3, is KAGVTQTPRYLIKTRGQQVTLSCSPISGHRSVSWYQQTPGQGLQFLFEYFSETQRNKGNFPGRFSGRQFSNSRSEMNVSTLELGDSALYLCASSLEQEGYTFGSGTRLTVV.

This clonotype was observed a few times. The chain combines TRBV29-1 with TRBJ2-3; D is possibly TRBD1 (5 bases). Trimming shortened V by 7 bases and J by 5 bases, and 13 bases separated the two germline ends. The CDR3 loop spans 12 amino acids. The germline V gene encodes CDR1 SQVTM and CDR2 ANQGSEA. The CDR3 DNA sequence: TGCAGCGGTAGACAGCCCCAAGATACGCAGTATTTT. This codes for CSGRQPQDTQYF.

The genes are TRBV3-1 and TRBJ2-7; D possibly corresponds to TRBD2 (6 bases). CDR1 is LGHDT and CDR2 is YNNKEL in the germline V gene (reference sequence). The CDR3 sequence is 14 residues long. V dropped 2 bases and J dropped 4 bases, with 12 bases sitting between them. DNA for the CDR3: TGTGCCAGCAGCCAACTAACGGGAGATTACGAGCAGTACTTC. Protein sequence: CASSQLTGDYEQYF.

This sequence joins TRBV20-1 and TRBJ2-2; 9 bases line up with TRBD2. This CDR3 is built from 14 residues. With 4 bases clipped from V and 2 bases from J, the junction kept 2 bases outside the gene matches. CDR1 DFQATT and CDR2 SNEGSKA come from the germline V gene (reference sequence). The CDR3 region has the DNA TGCAGTGCTAAAGCGGGAGGTAACACCGGGGAGCTGTTTTTT. Residues: CSAKAGGNTGELFF.

This clonotype showed up just a few times. The chain links TRBV2 to TRBJ2-5; D gene uncertain. In germline, CDR1 is SNHLY, CDR2 FYNNEI. This CDR3 contains 12 residues. V dropped 8 bases and J dropped 4 bases, with 11 bases sitting between them. The CDR3 loop is CASDKGVETQYF. The CDR3, as DNA: TGTGCCAGCGACAAGGGTGTAGAGACCCAGTACTTC.

This clonotype was found a few times. J is TRBJ2-5 and V is TRBV7-9, with TRBD1 identical over 11 bases. The V gene end was trimmed by 4 bases and the J gene end by 3 bases; junction bases not matched to a gene: 4. The CDR3 loop spans 15 amino acids. The germline V gene has CDR1 SEHNR and CDR2 FQNEAQ (reference sequence). CDR3 protein: CASSSPGQGEETQYF. CDR3 DNA sequence: TGTGCCAGCAGCTCTCCGGGACAGGGGGAAGAGACCCAGTACTTC.

This chain connects TRBV20-1 to TRBJ1-1, with D unclear. From germline, CDR1 is DFQATT and CDR2 SNEGSKA (reference sequence). The V gene lost 4 bases and the J gene lost 5 bases, with 17 bases spanning the gap. The CDR3 has 14 residues. CDR3 bases: TGCAGTGCTAAAGAGGCAGGAGTCATTACTGAAGCTTTCTTT. Translation gives CSAKEAGVITEAFF.

This rearrangement joins TRBV5-1 to TRBJ1-2, with 10 positions matching TRBD1. V was clipped by 4 bases and J by 6 bases; unmatched bases: 15. The CDR3 has 17 residues. Per germline, CDR1 SGHRS and CDR2 YFSETQ. CDR3: CASSPLRQGAAGDGYTF. The CDR3 DNA follows: TGCGCCAGCAGCCCCCTCCGACAGGGGGCCGCAGGGGATGGCTACACCTTC. The variable domain in full, with the rest retrieved from reference TRBV5-1 and TRBJ1-2, is KAGVTQTPRYLIKTRGQQVTLSCSPISGHRSVSWYQQTPGQGLQFLFEYFSETQRNKGNFPGRFSGRQFSNSRSEMNVSTLELGDSALYLCASSPLRQGAAGDGYTFGSGTRLTVV.

This clonotype was seen a few times. The chain carries TRBV5-1 and TRBJ1-1, with a possible D match to TRBD1 (6 bases). Trimming removed 5 bases at V and 3 bases at J, with 11 bases between. This CDR3 has 13 residues. Germline-derived CDR1 and CDR2 are SGHRS and YFSETQ. CDR3 in DNA: TGCGCCAGCAGAGGGGACAAAGACACTGAAGCTTTCTTT. It specifies CASRGDKDTEAFF.

The chain combines TRBV12-3 or TRBV12-4 with TRBJ2-1, with D perhaps TRBD2 (7 bases). The length of the CDR3 is 16 residues. The germline V and J ends were trimmed by 3 bases and 5 bases, with 17 bases remaining between them. The CDR3 reads CASSLGGREIHNEQFF. CDR3 coding DNA: TGTGCCAGCAGTTTGGGGGGGCGGGAGATCCACAATGAGCAGTTCTTC.

The V call is TRBV3-1, the J call TRBJ1-3, with D hard to call. CDR1 LGHDT and CDR2 YNNKEL come from the germline V gene (reference sequence). The length of the CDR3 is 17 residues. V gave up 0 bases and J gave up 2 bases, with 14 bases separating them. This chain's CDR3 is CASSQERVTAAGNTIYF. The CDR3 region has the DNA TGTGCCAGCAGCCAAGAAAGGGTCACAGCGGCTGGAAACACCATATATTTT.

There are many counts of this clonotype. The rearrangement joins TRBV5-1 to TRBJ2-2; 8 positions match TRBD1. The CDR3 runs 16 residues. Germline assignment: CDR1 SGHRS and CDR2 YFSETQ. V was clipped by 3 bases and J by 2 bases; unmatched bases: 6. DNA of the CDR3: TGCGCCAGCAGCTCTAACGGACAGGGTAACACCGGGGAGCTGTTTTTT. Translating gives CASSSNGQGNTGELFF.

J is TRBJ2-7 and V is TRBV4-1, with 10 nucleotides matching TRBD2. The CDR3 totals 17 residues. The ends lost 1 base at V and 0 bases at J; junction bases unmatched: 6. Germline values: CDR1 MGHRA, CDR2 YSYEKL. Here the CDR3 DNA reads TGCGCCAGCAGCCAAGCGATAGCGGGGGGATCCTCCTACGAGCAGTACTTC. This gives the protein CASSQAIAGGSSYEQYF.